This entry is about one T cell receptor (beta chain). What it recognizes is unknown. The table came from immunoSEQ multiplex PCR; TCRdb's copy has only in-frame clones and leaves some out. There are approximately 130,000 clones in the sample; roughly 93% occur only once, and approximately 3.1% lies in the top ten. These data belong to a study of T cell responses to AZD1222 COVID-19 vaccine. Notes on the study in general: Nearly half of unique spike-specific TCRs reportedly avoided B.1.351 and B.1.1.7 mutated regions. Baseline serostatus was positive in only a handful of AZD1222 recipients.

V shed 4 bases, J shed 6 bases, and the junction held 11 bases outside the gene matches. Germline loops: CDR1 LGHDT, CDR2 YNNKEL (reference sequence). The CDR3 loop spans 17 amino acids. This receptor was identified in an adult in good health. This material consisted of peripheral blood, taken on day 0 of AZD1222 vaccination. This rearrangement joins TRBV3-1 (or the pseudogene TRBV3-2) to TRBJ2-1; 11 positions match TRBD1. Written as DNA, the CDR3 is TGTGCCAGCAGCCGATTCCGAGGACAGGGGGCTTCCAATGAGCAGTTCTTC. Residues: CASSRFRGQGASNEQFF.